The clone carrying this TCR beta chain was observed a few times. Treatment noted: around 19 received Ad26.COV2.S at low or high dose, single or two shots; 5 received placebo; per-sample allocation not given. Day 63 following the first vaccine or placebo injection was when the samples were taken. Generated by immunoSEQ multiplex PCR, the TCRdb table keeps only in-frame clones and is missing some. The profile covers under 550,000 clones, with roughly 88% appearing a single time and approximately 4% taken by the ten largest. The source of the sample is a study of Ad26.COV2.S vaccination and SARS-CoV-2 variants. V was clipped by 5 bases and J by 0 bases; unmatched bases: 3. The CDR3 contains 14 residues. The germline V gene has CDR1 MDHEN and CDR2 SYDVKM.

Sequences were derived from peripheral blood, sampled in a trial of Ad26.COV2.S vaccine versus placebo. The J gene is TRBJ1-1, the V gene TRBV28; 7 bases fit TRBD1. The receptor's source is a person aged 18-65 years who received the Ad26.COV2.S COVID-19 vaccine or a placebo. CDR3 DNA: TGTGCCAGCAGTAACGGACAGGTGAACACTGAAGCTTTCTTT. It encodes CASSNGQVNTEAFF.